The source of this TCR beta chain is a study of naive and memory T cell subsets. The study's findings and limits: RNA-based TCR counts may shift with T cell activation and differentiation. A few larger clonotypes appeared in naive repertoires, especially CD8, possibly memory cells re-expressing CD45RA.

In regard to this clonotype: The antigen remains unidentified.

Both TRBC1 and TRBC2 were covered by a beta constant-region primer of two equimolar oligonucleotides. Four rounds of PCR amplified the ligated cDNA using nested alpha and beta constant-region primers plus SP2. Using its own MiXCR run on the UMI-ligation and nested PCR reads, TCRdb lists one record per CDR3 protein. This sample has 150,000 or so distinct CDR3 sequences, with approximately 24% found just once. The trim removed 2 bases at V and 2 bases at J, leaving 5 bases unmatched. The CDR3 has 16 amino acids. Germline-derived CDR1 and CDR2 are LGHNT and FRNRAP. This TCR was recovered from a human donor in good health. V gene TRBV12-5 combines with J gene TRBJ2-2, with 7 bases fitting TRBD2. Sequenced material: naive CD4+ T cells from blood. CDR3 DNA sequence: TGTGCTAGTGGTTTGCAAGCGGGAAGCAACACCGGGGAGCTGTTTTTT. It specifies CASGLQAGSNTGELFF.